This T cell receptor beta chain came from a study of vaccination effects on CD4 cells after COVID-19. CD4+ T cells specific for antigen were expanded with viral peptide pools by the ViraFEST assay before sequencing. Cultured cells yielded isolated CD4+ T cells after 10 days. A PCR test confirmed that the person had SARS-CoV-2 infection between March and December 2020. Every well got around 2 million PBMC, which were grown with around 9.2 IU/ml IL-2 and around 10 ug/ml peptides. The germline V gene has CDR1 SGDLS and CDR2 YYNGEE. V was cut by 0 bases and J by 4 bases, with 16 bases left in between. CDR3 length equals 17 residues. Details on this clone: No antigen is known for it.

Sequencing used immunoSEQ multiplex PCR; TCRdb keeps in-frame clones, though not all of them. Here the sample spans nearly 45,000 clones, around 70% being singletons. The genes are TRBV9 and TRBJ2-2; possible D gene TRBD1, 5 bases. Material: CD4+ T cells from PBMCs cultured with a peptide pool, obtained before COVID-19 vaccination. The clonotype comes from a human donor who had a prior SARS-CoV-2 infection. CDR3 loop: CASSVDGWGGSTGELFF. For the CDR3, the DNA is TGTGCCAGCAGCGTAGATGGGTGGGGCGGTAGCACCGGGGAGCTGTTTTTT.